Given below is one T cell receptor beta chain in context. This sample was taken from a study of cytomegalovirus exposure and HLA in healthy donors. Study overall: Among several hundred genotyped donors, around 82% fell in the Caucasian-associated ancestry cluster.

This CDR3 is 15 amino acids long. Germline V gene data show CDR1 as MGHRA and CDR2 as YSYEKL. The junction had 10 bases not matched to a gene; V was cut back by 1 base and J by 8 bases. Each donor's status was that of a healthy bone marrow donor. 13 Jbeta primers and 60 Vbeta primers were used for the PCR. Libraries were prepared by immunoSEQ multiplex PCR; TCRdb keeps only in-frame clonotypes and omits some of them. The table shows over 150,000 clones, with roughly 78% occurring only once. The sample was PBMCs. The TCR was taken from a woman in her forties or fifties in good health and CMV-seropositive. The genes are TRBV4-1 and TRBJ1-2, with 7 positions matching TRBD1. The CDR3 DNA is TGCGCCAGCAGCCAAGGTGGAGGGGGCTTCGAAGGCTACACCTTC. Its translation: CASSQGGGGFEGYTF.